This T cell receptor (beta chain) was sequenced during a study of blood T cell repertoires in COVID-19 (dated by TCRdb to the early 2020s). Looking at the study overall: Samples from collaborators originated in the United States, Italy and Spain and spanned both the acute and convalescent phases of COVID-19. The material from the prospective study consisted of cDNA or gDNA derived from T cells, B-cell-depleted T cells, or PBMCs. Where available, HLA class I and class II types were obtained from metadata supplied by the sample provider rather than from assay-based typing. The samples were drawn from two sources: the first 160 participants of the ongoing ImmuneRACE study, and approximately 1,300 subjects contributed by 6 global collaborators. The repertoires were released in a freely available public database meant as a resource for research on the immune response to SARS-CoV-2. Subjects who had been exposed to COVID-19, were actively infected with it, or had recovered from it provided the deeply sampled blood TCRbeta repertoires that made up the dataset. Sample metadata almost always included a de-identified subject ID, COVID-19 status, age in years and sex. General conclusions and limits of the study: How much clinical and demographic metadata was included differed by source and by participant, and the metadata was provided uncurated.

TCRbeta CDR3 regions were amplified from genomic DNA using the immunoSEQ Assay, a bias-controlled multiplex PCR. In the paper's pipeline: Nucleated cell counts per sample were estimated from amplification of reference gene primers within the assay. Sequence reads were collapsed and filtered to measure the absolute abundance of every unique TCRbeta CDR3 rearrangement. For each sample, productive Simpson clonality was calculated as the square root of Simpson's diversity index over productive rearrangements. As stored in TCRdb, this immuneACCESS dataset retains in-frame rearrangements with V and J assigned. A fraction of the clones does not appear; measured against another copy, unresolved V genes explain less than half of the discrepancy, and the remainder lacks a known reason. Clone size and the V and J calls come from that table; the DNA yielded D and trimming. The sample has approximately 210,000 clones on record, around four fifths of them singletons. In total, the top ten clones hold 0.95% of the sample.

In Seattle, one collaborating source enrolled patients while the infection was active and tracked those patients longitudinally over the course of disease. Collaborating institutions collected whole blood in K2EDTA tubes following their own protocols. For TCRbeta analysis, collaborators shipped samples as frozen whole blood, isolated PBMCs, or DNA extracted from either of those sample types. A note on this clone: It lacks a known antigen. Base-call qualities are not available, and no considerably larger clone is one nucleotide away.

Sequenced sample: peripheral blood. The receptor comes from a man aged 55 to 70 with COVID-19, enrolled during active disease.

For the CDR3, the sequence is CASSPGLAGYEQYF. The bases read TGTGCCAGCAGCCCAGGACTAGCGGGCTACGAGCAGTACTTC. The chain is assembled from TRBV11-2 and TRBJ2-7; 11 junctional bases match TRBD2. V is trimmed back by 5 bases and J by 3 bases, and the junction contains 3 bases that no gene match accounts for. The germline V gene provides CDR1 SGHAT and CDR2 FQNNGV. From cysteine to phenylalanine, the CDR3 is 14 amino acids long. The DNA shown is the 42-base CDR3, in frame from base 1.